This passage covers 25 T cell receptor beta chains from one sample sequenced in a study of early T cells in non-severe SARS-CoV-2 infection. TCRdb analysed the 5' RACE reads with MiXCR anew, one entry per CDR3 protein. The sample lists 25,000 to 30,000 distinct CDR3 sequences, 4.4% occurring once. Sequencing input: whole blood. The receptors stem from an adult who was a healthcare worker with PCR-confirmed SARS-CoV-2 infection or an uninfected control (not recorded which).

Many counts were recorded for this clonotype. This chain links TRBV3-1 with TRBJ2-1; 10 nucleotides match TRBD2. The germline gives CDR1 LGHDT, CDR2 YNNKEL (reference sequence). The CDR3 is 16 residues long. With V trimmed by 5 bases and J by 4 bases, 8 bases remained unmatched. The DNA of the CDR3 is TGTGCCAGCAGCGAGTCTAGCGGGAGTTCATACAATGAGCAGTTCTTC. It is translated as CASSESSGSSYNEQFF.

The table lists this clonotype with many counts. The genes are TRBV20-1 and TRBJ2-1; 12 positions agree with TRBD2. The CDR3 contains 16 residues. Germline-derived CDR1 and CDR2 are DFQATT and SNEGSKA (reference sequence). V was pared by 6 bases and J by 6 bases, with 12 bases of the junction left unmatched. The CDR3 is CSAPDFGLAGTNEQFF. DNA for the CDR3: TGCAGTGCCCCTGACTTTGGACTAGCGGGAACCAATGAGCAGTTCTTC.

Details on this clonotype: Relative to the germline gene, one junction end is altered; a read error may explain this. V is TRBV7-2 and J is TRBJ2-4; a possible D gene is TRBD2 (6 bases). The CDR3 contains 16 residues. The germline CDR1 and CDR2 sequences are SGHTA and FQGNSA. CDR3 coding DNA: TGTGCCAGCAGCTTAGAAGCGGGCCTAGCCAAAAACGTTCAGTACTTC. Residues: CASSLEAGLAKNVQYF.

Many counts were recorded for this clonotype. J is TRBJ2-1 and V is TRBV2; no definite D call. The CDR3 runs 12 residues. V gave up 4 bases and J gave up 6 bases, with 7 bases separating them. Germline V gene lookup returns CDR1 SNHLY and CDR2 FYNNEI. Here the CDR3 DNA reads TGTGCCAGCAGTGGGCTGGTCAATGAGCAGTTCTTC. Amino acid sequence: CASSGLVNEQFF.

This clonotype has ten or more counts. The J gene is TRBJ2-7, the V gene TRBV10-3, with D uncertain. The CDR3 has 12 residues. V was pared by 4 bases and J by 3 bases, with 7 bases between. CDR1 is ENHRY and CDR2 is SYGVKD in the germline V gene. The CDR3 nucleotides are TGTGCCATCAGTGCCATGGGCTACGAGCAGTACTTC. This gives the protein CAISAMGYEQYF.

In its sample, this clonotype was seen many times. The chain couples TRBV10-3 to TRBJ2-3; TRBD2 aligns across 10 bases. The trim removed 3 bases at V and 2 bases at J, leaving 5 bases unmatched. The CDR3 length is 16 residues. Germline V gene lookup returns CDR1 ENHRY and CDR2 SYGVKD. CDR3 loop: CAISEASGRSTDTQYF. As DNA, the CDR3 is TGTGCCATCAGTGAAGCTAGCGGGAGATCCACAGATACGCAGTATTTT.

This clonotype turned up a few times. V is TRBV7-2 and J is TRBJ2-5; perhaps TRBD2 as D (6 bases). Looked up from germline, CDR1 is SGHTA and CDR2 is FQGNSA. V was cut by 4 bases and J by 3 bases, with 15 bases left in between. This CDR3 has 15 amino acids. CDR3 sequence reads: CASSSQHSGEETQYF. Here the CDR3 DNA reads TGTGCCAGCAGCTCCCAGCACTCGGGGGAAGAGACCCAGTACTTC.

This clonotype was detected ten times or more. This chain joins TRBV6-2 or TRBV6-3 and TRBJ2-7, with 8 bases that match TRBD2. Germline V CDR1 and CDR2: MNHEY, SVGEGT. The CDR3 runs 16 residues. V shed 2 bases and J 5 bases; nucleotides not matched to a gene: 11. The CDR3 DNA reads TGTGCCAGCAGTTACCCCAGCGGGAGATCTCGGGACGAGCAGTACTTC. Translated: CASSYPSGRSRDEQYF.

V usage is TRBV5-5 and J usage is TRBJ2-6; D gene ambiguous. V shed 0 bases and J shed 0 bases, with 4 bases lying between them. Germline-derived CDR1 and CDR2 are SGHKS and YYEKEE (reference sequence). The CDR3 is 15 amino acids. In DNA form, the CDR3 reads TGTGCCAGCAGCTTGGGCCTCTCTGGGGCCAACGTCCTGACTTTC. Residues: CASSLGLSGANVLTF.

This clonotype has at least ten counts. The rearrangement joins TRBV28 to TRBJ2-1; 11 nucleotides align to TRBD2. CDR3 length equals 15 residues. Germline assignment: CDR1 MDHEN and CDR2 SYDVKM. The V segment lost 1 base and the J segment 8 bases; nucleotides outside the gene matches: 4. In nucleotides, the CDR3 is TGTGCCAGCAGTTTATCAGCTAGCGGGAGGTATGAGCAGTTCTTC. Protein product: CASSLSASGRYEQFF.

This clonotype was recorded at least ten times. In DNA form, the CDR3 reads TGCAGCGTCCCGCCTGGGGGTATGAACACTGAAGCTTTCTTT. Translated: CSVPPGGMNTEAFF. The chain is built from TRBV29-1 and TRBJ1-1; D may be TRBD1 (5 bases). The CDR3 runs 14 residues. Germline CDR1 reads SQVTM; CDR2 reads ANQGSEA. The V and J ends lost 6 bases and 0 bases respectively, with 14 bases between them. Full variable domain (outside the CDR3, taken from reference TRBV29-1 and TRBJ1-1): SAVISQKPSRDICQRGTSLTIQCQVDSQVTMMFWYRQQPGQSLTLIATANQGSEATYESGFVIDKFPISRPNLTFSTLTVSNMSPEDSSIYLCSVPPGGMNTEAFFGQGTRLTVV.

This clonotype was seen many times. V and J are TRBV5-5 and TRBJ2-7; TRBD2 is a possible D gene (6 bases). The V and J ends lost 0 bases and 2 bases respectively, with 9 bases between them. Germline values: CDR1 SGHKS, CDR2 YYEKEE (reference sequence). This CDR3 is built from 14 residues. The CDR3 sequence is CASSLAQRAYEQYF. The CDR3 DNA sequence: TGTGCCAGCAGCTTGGCCCAGCGGGCCTACGAGCAGTACTTC.

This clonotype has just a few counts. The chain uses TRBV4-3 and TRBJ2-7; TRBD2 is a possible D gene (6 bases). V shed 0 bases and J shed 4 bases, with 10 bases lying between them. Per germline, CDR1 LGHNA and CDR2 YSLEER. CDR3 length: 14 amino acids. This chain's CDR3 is CASSQDFGGYEQYF. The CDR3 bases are TGCGCCAGCAGCCAAGATTTCGGGGGTTACGAGCAGTACTTC.

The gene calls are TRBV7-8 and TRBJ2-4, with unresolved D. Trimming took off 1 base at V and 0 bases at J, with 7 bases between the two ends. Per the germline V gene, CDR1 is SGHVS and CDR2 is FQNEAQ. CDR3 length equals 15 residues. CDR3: CASSLDSLAKNIQYF. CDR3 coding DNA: TGTGCCAGCAGCTTAGATAGCCTAGCCAAAAACATTCAGTACTTC.

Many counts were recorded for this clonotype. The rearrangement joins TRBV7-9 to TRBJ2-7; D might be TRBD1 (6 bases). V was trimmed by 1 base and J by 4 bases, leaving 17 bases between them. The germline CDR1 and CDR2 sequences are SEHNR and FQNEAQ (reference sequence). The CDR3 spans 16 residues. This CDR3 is CASSLGYSRDTYEQYF. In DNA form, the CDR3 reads TGTGCCAGCAGCTTAGGCTACTCCCGGGACACATACGAGCAGTACTTC.

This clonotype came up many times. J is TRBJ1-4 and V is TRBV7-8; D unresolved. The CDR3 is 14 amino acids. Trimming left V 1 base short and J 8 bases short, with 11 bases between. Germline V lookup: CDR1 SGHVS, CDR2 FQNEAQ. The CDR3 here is CASSLGGMGEKLFF. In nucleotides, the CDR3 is TGTGCCAGCAGCTTAGGAGGGATGGGCGAAAAACTGTTTTTT.

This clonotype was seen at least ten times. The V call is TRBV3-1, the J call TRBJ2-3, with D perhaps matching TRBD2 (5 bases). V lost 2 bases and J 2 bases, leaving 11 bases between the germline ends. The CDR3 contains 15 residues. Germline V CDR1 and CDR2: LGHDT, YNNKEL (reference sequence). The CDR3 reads CASSQRLADTDTQYF. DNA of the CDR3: TGTGCCAGCAGCCAACGGCTAGCAGACACAGATACGCAGTATTTT.

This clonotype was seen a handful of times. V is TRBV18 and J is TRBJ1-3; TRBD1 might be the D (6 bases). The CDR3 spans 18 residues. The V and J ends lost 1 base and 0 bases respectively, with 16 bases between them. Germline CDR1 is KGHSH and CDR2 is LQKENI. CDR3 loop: CASSPLLQGPFSGNTIYF. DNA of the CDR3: TGTGCCAGCTCACCACTTTTACAGGGACCCTTCTCTGGAAACACCATATATTTT.

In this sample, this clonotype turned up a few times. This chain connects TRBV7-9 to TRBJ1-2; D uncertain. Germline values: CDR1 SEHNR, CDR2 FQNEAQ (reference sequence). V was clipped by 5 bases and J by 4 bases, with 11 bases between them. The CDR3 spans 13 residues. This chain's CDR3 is CASSITGIYGYTF. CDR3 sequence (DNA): TGTGCCAGCAGCATAACGGGGATCTATGGCTACACCTTC.

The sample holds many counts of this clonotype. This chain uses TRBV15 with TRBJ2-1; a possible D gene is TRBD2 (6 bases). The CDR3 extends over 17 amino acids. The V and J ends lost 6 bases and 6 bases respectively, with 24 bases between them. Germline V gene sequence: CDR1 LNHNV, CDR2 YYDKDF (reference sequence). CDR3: CATRKLGLGGISNEQFF. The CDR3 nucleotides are TGTGCCACCAGGAAGCTTGGCCTAGGCGGGATAAGCAATGAGCAGTTCTTC.

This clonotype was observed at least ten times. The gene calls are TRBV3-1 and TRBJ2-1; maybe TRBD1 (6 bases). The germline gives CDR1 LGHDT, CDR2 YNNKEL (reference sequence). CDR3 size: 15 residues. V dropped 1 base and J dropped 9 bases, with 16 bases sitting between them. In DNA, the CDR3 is TGTGCCAGCAGCCAAGGATCGGGACATGGCGCTGAGCAGTTCTTC. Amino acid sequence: CASSQGSGHGAEQFF.

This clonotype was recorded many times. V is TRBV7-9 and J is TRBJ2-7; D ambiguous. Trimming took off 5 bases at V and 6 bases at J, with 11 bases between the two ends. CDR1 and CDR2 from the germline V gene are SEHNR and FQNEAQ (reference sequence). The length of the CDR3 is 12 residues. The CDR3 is CASSTPRGEQYF. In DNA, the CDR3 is TGTGCCAGCAGCACCCCCCGAGGCGAGCAGTACTTC.

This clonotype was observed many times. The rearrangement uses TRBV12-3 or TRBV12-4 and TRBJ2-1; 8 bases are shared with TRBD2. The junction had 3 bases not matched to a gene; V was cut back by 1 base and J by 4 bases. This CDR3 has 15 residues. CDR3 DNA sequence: TGTGCCAGCAGTTTAGGCGGGGGGCCTTACAATGAGCAGTTCTTC. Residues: CASSLGGGPYNEQFF.

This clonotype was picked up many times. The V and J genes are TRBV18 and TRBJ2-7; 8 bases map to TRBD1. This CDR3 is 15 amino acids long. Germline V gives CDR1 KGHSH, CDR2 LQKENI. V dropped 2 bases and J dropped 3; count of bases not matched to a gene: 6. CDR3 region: CASSPGQGLIYEQYF. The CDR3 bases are TGTGCCAGCTCACCAGGACAGGGCCTTATCTACGAGCAGTACTTC.

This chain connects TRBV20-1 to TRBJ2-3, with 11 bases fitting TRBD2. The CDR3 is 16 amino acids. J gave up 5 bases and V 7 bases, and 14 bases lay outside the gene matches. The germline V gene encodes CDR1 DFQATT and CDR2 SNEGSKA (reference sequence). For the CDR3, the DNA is TGCAGTGGCCCGAAGTTACTAGCGGGAGCGGGAGATACGCAGTATTTT. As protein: CSGPKLLAGAGDTQYF.